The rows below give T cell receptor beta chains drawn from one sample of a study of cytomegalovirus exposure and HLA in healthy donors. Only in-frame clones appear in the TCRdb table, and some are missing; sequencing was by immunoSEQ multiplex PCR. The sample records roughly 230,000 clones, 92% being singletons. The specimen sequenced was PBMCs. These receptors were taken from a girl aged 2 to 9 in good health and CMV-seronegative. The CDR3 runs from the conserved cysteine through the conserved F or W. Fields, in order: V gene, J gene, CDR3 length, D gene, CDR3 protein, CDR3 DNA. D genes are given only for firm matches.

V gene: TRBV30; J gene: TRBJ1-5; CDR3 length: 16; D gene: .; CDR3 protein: CAWSDPDRDSNQPQHF; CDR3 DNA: TGTGCCTGGAGTGACCCGGACAGAGATAGCAATCAGCCCCAGCATTTT
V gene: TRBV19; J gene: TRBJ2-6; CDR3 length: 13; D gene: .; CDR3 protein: CATTGSGANVLTF; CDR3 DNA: TGTGCCACAACAGGGTCTGGGGCCAACGTCCTGACTTTC
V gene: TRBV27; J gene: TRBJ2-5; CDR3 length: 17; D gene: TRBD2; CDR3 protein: CASSSFVGLAEQETQYF; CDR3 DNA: TGTGCCAGCAGTTCGTTCGTAGGGCTAGCGGAGCAAGAGACCCAGTACTTC
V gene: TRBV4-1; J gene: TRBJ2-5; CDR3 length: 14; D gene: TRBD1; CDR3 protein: CASSQDETGGTQYF; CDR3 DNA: TGCGCCAGCAGCCAAGATGAAACAGGGGGGACCCAGTACTTC
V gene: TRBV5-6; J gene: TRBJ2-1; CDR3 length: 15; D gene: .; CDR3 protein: CASSPNPTQFNEQFF; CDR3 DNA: TGTGCCAGCAGCCCCAACCCGACTCAATTCAATGAGCAGTTCTTC
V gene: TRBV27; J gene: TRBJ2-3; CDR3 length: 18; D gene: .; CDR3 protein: CASSLSLGVGGKADTQYF; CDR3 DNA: TGTGCCAGCAGTTTATCGCTCGGGGTGGGAGGAAAGGCAGATACGCAGTATTTT
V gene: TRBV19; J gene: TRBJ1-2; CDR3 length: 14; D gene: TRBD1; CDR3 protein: CASSPQGQGYGYTF; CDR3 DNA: TGTGCCAGTAGTCCCCAGGGACAGGGATATGGCTACACCTTC
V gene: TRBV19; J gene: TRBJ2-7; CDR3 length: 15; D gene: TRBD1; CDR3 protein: CASRSAGTGEDEQYF; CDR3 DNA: TGTGCCAGTCGGAGTGCAGGGACAGGGGAGGACGAGCAGTACTTC
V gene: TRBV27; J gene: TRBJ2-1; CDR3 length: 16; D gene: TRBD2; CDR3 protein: CASSLSPSGGYNEQFF; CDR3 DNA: TGTGCCAGCAGTTTATCTCCTAGCGGGGGATACAATGAGCAGTTCTTC
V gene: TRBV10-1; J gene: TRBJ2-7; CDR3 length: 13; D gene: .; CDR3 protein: CASSEGLRGEQYF; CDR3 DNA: TGCGCCAGCAGTGAGGGTCTCAGGGGTGAGCAGTACTTC
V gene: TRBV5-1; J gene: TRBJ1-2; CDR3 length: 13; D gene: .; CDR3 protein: CASSFPTFYGYTF; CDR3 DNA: TGCGCCAGCAGCTTCCCGACTTTCTATGGCTACACCTTC